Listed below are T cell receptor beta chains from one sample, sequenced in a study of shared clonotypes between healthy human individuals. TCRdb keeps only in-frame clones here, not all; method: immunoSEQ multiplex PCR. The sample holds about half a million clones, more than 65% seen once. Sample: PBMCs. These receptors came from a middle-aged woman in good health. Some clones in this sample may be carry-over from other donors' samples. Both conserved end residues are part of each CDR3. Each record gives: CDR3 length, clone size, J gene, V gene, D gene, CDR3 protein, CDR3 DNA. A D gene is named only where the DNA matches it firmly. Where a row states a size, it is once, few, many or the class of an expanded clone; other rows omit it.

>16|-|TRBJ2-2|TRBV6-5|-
CASSFLPNQNTGELFF
TGTGCCAGCAGTTTTCTACCGAACCAAAACACCGGGGAGCTGTTTTTT
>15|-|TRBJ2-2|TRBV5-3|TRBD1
CASRSTGGPTGELFF
TGTGCCAGCAGAAGTACAGGGGGCCCCACCGGGGAGCTGTTTTTT
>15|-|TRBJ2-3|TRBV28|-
CASSFAGEGTDTQYF
TGTGCCAGCAGTTTTGCAGGGGAAGGCACAGATACGCAGTATTTT
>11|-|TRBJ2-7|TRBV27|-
CASTENMRQYF
TGTGCCAGCACAGAAAACATGCGGCAGTACTTC
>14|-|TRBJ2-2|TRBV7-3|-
CASSLTGPTGELFF
TGTGCCAGCAGCTTAACCGGGCCGACCGGGGAGCTGTTTTTT
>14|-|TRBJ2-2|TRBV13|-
CASSLRSNTGELFF
TGTGCCAGCAGCTTACGCTCGAACACCGGGGAGCTGTTTTTT
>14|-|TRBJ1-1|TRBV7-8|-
CASSYRALNTEAFF
TGTGCCAGCAGCTACAGGGCTCTGAACACTGAAGCTTTCTTT
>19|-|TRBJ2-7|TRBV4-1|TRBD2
CASSQRGLGAGGPLYEQYF
TGCGCCAGCAGCCAGCGGGGACTGGGGGCGGGAGGGCCCCTCTACGAGCAGTACTTC
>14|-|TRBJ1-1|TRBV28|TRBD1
CASSNRGKNTEAFF
TGTGCCAGCAGCAACAGGGGTAAGAACACTGAAGCTTTCTTT
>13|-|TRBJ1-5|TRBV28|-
CASSTPANQPQHF
TGTGCCAGCAGTACCCCGGCCAATCAGCCCCAGCATTTT
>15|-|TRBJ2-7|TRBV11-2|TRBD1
CASSSRDRGDYEQYF
TGTGCCAGCAGCTCACGGGACAGGGGGGACTACGAGCAGTACTTC
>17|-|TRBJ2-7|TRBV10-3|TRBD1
CAISESQGANNYYEQYF
TGTGCCATCAGTGAAAGTCAGGGGGCGAACAATTACTACGAGCAGTACTTC
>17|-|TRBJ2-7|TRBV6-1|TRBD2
CASSERALAGLSYEQYF
TGTGCCAGCAGTGAGCGGGCCCTAGCGGGCCTCTCCTACGAGCAGTACTTC
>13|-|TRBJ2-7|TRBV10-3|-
CAISEPGGDEQYF
TGTGCCATCAGTGAGCCAGGGGGGGACGAGCAGTACTTC
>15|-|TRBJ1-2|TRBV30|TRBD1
CACSRDRDGDYGYTF
TGTGCCTGTAGCCGAGACAGGGATGGGGACTATGGCTACACCTTC
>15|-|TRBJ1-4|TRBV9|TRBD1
CASSHGTGGDEKLFF
TGTGCCAGCAGCCACGGGACAGGGGGCGATGAAAAACTGTTTTTT
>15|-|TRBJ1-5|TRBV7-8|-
CASRPSGRNNQPQHF
TGTGCCAGCAGACCCTCGGGCAGAAATAATCAGCCCCAGCATTTT
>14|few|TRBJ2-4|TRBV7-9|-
CASSPGGSGYIQYF
TGTGCCAGCAGCCCCGGGGGTAGCGGCTACATTCAGTACTTC
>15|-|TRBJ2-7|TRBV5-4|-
CASSLFGTYPYEQYF
TGTGCCAGCAGCTTGTTTGGGACTTATCCCTACGAGCAGTACTTC
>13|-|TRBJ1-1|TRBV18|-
CASSPPGTDEAFF
TGTGCCAGCTCACCACCGGGGACGGATGAAGCTTTCTTT
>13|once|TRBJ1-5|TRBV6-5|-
CASRSNSNQPQHF
TGTGCCAGCAGGAGCAATAGCAATCAGCCCCAGCATTTT
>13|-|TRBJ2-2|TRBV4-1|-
CASSQERGRELFF
TGCGCCAGCAGCCAAGAAAGGGGCCGGGAGCTGTTTTTT
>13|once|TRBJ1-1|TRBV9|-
CASSEGGYTEAFF
TGTGCCAGCAGCGAAGGGGGTTATACTGAAGCTTTCTTT
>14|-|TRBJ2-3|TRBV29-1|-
CSARLVLGPDTQYF
TGCAGCGCCAGACTAGTGCTCGGGCCAGATACGCAGTATTTT
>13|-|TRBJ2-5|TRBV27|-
CASSWDFQETQYF
TGTGCCAGCAGCTGGGACTTCCAAGAGACCCAGTACTTC
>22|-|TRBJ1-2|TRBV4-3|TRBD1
CASSQGLARDRGRGWSDYGYTF
TGCGCCAGCAGCCAAGGCCTCGCCCGGGACAGGGGGCGAGGTTGGTCGGACTATGGCTACACCTTC
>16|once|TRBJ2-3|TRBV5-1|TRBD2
CASSPGLAASTDTQYF
TGCGCCAGCAGCCCCGGACTAGCGGCCAGCACAGATACGCAGTATTTT
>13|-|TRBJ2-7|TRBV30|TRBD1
CAWARQGMAEQYF
TGTGCCTGGGCCAGACAGGGGATGGCCGAGCAGTACTTC
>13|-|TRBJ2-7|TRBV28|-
CASSPGSTYEQYF
TGTGCCAGCAGCCCGGGCTCCACCTACGAGCAGTACTTC
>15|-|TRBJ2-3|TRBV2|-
CATLRGLSSTDTQYF
TGTGCCACCCTCAGGGGTCTTTCTAGCACAGATACGCAGTATTTT
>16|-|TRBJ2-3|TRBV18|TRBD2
CASSPPSGETTDTQYF
TGTGCCAGCTCACCGCCGAGCGGGGAAACAACAGATACGCAGTATTTT
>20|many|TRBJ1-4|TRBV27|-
CASSATSLRSMGRAGGKLFF
TGTGCCAGCAGTGCCACCTCCCTCCGCAGCATGGGCAGGGCCGGGGGGAAACTGTTTTTT
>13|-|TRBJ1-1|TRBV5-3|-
CASSLGGRPEAFF
TGTGCCAGCAGCTTGGGGGGTCGCCCTGAAGCTTTCTTT
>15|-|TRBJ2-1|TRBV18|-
CASSHSKPSYNEQFF
TGTGCCAGCTCTCACAGTAAGCCCTCCTACAATGAGCAGTTCTTC
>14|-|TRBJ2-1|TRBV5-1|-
CASTRSRVDNEQFF
TGCGCCAGCACCCGTTCCAGGGTGGACAATGAGCAGTTCTTC
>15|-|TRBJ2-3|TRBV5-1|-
CASSLEGTRTDTQYF
TGCGCCAGCAGCTTGGAAGGTACCCGCACAGATACGCAGTATTTT
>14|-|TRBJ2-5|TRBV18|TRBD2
CASQSTSGQETQYF
TGTGCCAGCCAATCCACTAGCGGCCAAGAGACCCAGTACTTC
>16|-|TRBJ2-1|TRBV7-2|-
CASSAASGTVYNEQFF
TGTGCCAGCAGCGCCGCTTCGGGTACTGTCTACAATGAGCAGTTCTTC
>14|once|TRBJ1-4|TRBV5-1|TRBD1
CASSFGQGYEKLFF
TGCGCCAGCAGCTTTGGACAGGGTTATGAAAAACTGTTTTTT
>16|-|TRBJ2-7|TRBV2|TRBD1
CASSDLGTGGIYEQYF
TGTGCCAGCAGTGATTTGGGGACAGGGGGCATCTACGAGCAGTACTTC
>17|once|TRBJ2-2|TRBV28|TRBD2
CASSSRLAVTNTGELFF
TGTGCCAGCAGTTCCCGACTAGCGGTAACGAACACCGGGGAGCTGTTTTTT
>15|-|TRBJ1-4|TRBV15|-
CATSSGAATNEKLFF
TGTGCCACATCATCGGGGGCCGCAACTAATGAAAAACTGTTTTTT
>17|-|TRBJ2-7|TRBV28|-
CASSLRSLGGQGFEQYF
TGTGCCAGCAGTTTACGCTCTCTCGGTGGGCAGGGGTTCGAGCAGTACTTC
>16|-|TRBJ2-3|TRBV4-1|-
CASSQEVGGRNRTQYF
TGCGCCAGCAGCCAAGAAGTCGGGGGCCGGAATCGTACGCAGTATTTT
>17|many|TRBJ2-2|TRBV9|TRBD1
CASSVRQGIADTGELFF
TGTGCCAGCAGCGTACGACAGGGTATTGCGGACACCGGGGAGCTGTTTTTT
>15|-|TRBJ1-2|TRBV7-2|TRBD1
CASSSRTGTNYGYTF
TGTGCCAGCAGCTCCCGGACAGGCACTAACTATGGCTACACCTTC
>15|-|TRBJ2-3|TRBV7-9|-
CASSLARVETDTQYF
TGTGCCAGCAGCTTAGCCAGGGTTGAGACAGATACGCAGTATTTT
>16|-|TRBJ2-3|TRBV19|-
CASSIPPGQGADTQYF
TGTGCCAGTAGTATCCCCCCAGGCCAGGGAGCTGATACGCAGTATTTT
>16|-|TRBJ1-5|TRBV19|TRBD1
CASTLSGTGGAQPQHF
TGTGCCAGTACTCTCTCCGGGACAGGGGGGGCTCAGCCCCAGCATTTT
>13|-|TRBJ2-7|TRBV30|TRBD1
CAWSSGTGGKQYF
TGTGCCTGGAGTTCCGGGACAGGGGGGAAGCAGTACTTC
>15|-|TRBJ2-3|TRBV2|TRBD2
CASKELAGGSDTQYF
TGTGCCAGCAAGGAGCTAGCGGGAGGCTCAGATACGCAGTATTTT
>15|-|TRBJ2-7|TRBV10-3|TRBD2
CAISGDASGTYEQYF
TGTGCCATCAGTGGAGATGCTAGCGGGACCTACGAGCAGTACTTC